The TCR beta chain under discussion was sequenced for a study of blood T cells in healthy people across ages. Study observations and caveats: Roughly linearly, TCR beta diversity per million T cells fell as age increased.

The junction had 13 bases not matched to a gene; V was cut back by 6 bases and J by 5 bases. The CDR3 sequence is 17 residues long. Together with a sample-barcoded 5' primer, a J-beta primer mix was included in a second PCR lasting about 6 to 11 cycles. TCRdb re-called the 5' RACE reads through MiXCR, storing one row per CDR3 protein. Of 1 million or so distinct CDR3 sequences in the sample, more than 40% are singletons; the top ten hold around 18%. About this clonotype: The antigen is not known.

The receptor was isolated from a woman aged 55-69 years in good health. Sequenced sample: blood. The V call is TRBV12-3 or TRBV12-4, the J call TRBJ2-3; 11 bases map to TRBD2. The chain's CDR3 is CASRNGTSGLVVDTQYF. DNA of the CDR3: TGTGCCAGCAGGAACGGGACTAGCGGTCTTGTAGTAGATACGCAGTATTTT.